This T cell receptor (beta chain) stems from a study of cytomegalovirus exposure and HLA in healthy donors. This CDR3 comprises 17 residues. Losses at the gene ends were 7 bases for V and 1 base for J; bases not matched to a gene: 13. The germline CDR1 and CDR2 sequences are SNHLY and FYNNEI. PCR involved 60 Vbeta and 13 Jbeta primers. Profiled with immunoSEQ multiplex PCR; TCRdb holds only in-frame clones, not every one. This sample has about 180,000 clones; less than 85% occur once, and the top ten carry around 5.4%. The V gene is TRBV2, the J gene TRBJ2-5, with 9 bases fitting TRBD1. The source material was PBMCs. This clonotype was obtained from a man aged 35 to 55 in good health and CMV-seronegative. The DNA of the CDR3 is TGTGCCAGCACACCCAGAATCCGGGACAGGGTCCAAGAGACCCAGTACTTC. Protein sequence: CASTPRIRDRVQETQYF.